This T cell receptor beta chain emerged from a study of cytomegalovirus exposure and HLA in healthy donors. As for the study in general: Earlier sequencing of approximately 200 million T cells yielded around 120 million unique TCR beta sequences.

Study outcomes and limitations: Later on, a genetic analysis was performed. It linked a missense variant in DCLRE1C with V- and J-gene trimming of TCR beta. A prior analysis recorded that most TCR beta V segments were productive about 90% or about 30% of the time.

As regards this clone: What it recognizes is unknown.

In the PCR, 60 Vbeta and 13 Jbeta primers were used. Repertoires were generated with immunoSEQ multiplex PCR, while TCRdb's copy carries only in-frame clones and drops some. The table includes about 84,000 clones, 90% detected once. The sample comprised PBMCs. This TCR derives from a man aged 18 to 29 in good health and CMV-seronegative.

CDR3 DNA: TGCAGCGTTGCCACAAGTGAGCAGTTCTTC. Encoded protein: CSVATSEQFF. V usage is TRBV29-1 and J usage is TRBJ2-1; unclear D gene. The germline CDR1 and CDR2 sequences are SQVTM and ANQGSEA. This CDR3 is built from 10 residues. With 4 bases removed from V and 9 bases from J, the gap between germline ends came to 7 bases.